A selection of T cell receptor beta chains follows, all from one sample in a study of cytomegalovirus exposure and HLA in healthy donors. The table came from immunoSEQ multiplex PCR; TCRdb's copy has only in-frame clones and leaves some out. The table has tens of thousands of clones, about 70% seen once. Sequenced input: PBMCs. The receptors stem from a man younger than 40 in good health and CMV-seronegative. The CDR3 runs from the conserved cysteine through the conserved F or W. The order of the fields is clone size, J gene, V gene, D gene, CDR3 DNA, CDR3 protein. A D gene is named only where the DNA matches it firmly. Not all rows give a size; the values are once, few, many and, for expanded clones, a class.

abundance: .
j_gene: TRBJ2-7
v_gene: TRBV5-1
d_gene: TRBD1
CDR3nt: TGCGCCAGCAGTTCCGGGACAGGGGGTTCCTACGAGCAGTACTTC
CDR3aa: CASSSGTGGSYEQYF

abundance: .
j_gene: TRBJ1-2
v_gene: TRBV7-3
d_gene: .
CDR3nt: TGTGCCAGCAGCTTGGGGGACTTTCGAGGCTACACCTTC
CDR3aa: CASSLGDFRGYTF

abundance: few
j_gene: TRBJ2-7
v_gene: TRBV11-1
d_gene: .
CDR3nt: TGTGCCAGCAGCTTCCCTAGTGGCGAGCAGTACTTC
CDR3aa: CASSFPSGEQYF

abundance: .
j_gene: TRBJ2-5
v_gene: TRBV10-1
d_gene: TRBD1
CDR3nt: TGCGCCAGCAGTGAGCGCCCCGGGACAGGGAGCGAGACCCAGTACTTC
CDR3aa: CASSERPGTGSETQYF

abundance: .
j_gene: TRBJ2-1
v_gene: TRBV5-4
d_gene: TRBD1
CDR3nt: TGTGCCAGCAGCTTGGCCGCCAGACAGGGGAACAATGAGCAGTTCTTC
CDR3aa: CASSLAARQGNNEQFF

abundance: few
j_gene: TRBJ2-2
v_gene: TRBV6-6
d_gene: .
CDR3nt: TGTGCCAGCAGTTCCTCGAGATCCTCCACCGGGGAGCTGTTTTTT
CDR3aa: CASSSSRSSTGELFF

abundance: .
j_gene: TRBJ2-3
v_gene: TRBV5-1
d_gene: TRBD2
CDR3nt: TGCGCCAGCAGCAGGCCTAGCGGGATCACAGATACGCAGTATTTT
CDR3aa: CASSRPSGITDTQYF

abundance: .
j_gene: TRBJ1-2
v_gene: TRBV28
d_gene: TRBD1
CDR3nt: TGTGCCAGCAGGAGACAGGGGGCCTCTTTTGGCTACACCTTC
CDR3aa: CASRRQGASFGYTF

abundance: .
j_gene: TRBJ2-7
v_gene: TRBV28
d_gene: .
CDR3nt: TGTGCCAGCAGGCTTCGGGACTTGGGAGAGCAGTACTTC
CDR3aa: CASRLRDLGEQYF

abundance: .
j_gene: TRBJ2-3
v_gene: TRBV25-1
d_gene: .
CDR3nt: TGTGCCAGCAGTGAATGGATTAGCGAGAGCACAGATACGCAGTATTTT
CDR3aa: CASSEWISESTDTQYF

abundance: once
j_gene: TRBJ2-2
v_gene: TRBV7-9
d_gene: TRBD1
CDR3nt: TGTGCCAGCAGCCTCGACAGGGCTACCGGGGAGCTGTTTTTT
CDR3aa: CASSLDRATGELFF

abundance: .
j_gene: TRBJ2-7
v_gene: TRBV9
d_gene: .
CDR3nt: TGTGCCAGCAGCGTAGGTCCAGGGGCGGCCTACGAGCAGTACTTC
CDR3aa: CASSVGPGAAYEQYF

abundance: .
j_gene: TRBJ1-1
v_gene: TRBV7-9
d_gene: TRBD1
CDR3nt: TGTGCCAGCAGCACCGACAGGGGAGTTAGGACTGAAGCTTTCTTT
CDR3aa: CASSTDRGVRTEAFF

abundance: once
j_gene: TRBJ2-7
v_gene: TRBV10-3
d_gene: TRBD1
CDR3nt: TGTGCCATCAGTGGACAGGGCCCTAACGAGCAGTACTTC
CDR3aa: CAISGQGPNEQYF

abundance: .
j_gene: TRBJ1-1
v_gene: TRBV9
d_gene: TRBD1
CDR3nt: TGTGCCAGCAGCGAATGGGGTCAGGGGGCGACTGAAGCTTTCTTT
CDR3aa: CASSEWGQGATEAFF

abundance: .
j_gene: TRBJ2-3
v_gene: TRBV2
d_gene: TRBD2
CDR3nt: TGTGCCAGCAGCGTTGGCGGGAGTTCCTCAGATACGCAGTATTTT
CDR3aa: CASSVGGSSSDTQYF

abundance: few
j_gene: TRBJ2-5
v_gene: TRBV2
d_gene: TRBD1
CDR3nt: TGTGCCAGCAGATACGGGACAGCGGAGACCCAGTACTTC
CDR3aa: CASRYGTAETQYF

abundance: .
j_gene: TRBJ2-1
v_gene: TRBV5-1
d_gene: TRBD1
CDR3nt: TGCGCCAGCAGCTTGAAGGGGGCGAATGAGCAGTTCTTC
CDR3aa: CASSLKGANEQFF

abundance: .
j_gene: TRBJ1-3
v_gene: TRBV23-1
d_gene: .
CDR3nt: TGCGCCAGCAGTCAGAAAGGGGCTGGAAACACCATATATTTT
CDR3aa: CASSQKGAGNTIYF

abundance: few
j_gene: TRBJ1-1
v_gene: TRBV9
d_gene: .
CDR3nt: TGTGCCAGCAGCGCAAACCCGGGGTTGAACACTGAAGCTTTCTTT
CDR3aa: CASSANPGLNTEAFF

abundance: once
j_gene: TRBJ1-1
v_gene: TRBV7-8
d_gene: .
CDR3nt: TGTGCCAGCAGGACGTCAGGGATGGGTTGGTCATACACTGAAGCTTTCTTT
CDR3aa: CASRTSGMGWSYTEAFF

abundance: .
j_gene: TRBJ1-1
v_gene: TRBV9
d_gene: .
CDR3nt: TGTGCCAGCAGCCTAGGGCGGGACACTGAAGCTTTCTTT
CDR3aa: CASSLGRDTEAFF

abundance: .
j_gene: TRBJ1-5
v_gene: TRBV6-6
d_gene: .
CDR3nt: TGTGCCAGCAGTCCCCAGGGAGGTCGGCAGCCCCAGCATTTT
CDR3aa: CASSPQGGRQPQHF

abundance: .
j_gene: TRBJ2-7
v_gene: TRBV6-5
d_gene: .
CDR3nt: TGTGCCAGCAGGTCCCCGGGAGCATCCCTCGAGCAGTCCTTC
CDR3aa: CASRSPGASLEQSF

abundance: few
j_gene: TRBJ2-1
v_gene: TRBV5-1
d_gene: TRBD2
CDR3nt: TGCGCCAGCAGCTCTGGGTCCAAAGCGGGGGGCCAAGGTGAGCAGTTCTTC
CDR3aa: CASSSGSKAGGQGEQFF

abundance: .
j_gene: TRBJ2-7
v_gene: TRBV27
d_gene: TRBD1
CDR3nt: TGTGCCAGCAGTCCATCCGGGACAGGGGGTATCGAGCAGTACTTC
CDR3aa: CASSPSGTGGIEQYF

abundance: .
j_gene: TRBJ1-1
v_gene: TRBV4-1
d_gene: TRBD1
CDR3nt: TGCGCCAGCGGGGAAACCGGGACAGGGCGCACTGAAGCTTTCTTT
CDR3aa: CASGETGTGRTEAFF

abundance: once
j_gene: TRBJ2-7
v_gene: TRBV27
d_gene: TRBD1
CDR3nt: TGTGCCAGCAGTTTGGGGCAGGGGGCGAGAGAGCAGTACTTC
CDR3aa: CASSLGQGAREQYF

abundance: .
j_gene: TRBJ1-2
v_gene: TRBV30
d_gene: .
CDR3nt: TGTGCCTGGAGTGTGGGAGACAGGTTTGGGTATGGCTACACCTTC
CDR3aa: CAWSVGDRFGYGYTF

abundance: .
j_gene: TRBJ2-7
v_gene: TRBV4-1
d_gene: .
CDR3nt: TGCGCCAGCAGCCAGGGGCCCGTAGAGTACGAGCAGTACTTC
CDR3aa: CASSQGPVEYEQYF

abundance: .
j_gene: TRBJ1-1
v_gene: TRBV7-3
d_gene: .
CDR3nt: TGTGCCAGCAGGGCCACAGGAAACACTGAAGCTTTCTTT
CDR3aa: CASRATGNTEAFF

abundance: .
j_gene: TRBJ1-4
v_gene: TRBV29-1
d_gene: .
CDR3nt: TGCAGCGTTTCAGAATGGGGGGAACTTAATGAAAAACTGTTTTTT
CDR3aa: CSVSEWGELNEKLFF

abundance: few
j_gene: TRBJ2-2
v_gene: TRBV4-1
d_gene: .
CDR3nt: TGCGCCAGCTCCCCGAATGAGGCCGGCGGGGAGCTGTTTTTT
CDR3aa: CASSPNEAGGELFF

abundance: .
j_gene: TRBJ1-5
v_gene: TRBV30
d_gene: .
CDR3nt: TGTGCCTGGAGCGACGAAAACAGGGAATCTCAGCCCCAGCATTTT
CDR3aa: CAWSDENRESQPQHF

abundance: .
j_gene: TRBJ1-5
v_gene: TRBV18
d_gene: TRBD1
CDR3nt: TGTGCCAGCTCACAACAGGGGTTCGGCAATCAGCCCCAGCATTTT
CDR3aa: CASSQQGFGNQPQHF

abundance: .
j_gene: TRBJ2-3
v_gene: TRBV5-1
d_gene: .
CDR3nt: TGCGCCACGTCCCCTTCCGGGAGTAGGACAGATACGCAGTATTTT
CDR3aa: CATSPSGSRTDTQYF